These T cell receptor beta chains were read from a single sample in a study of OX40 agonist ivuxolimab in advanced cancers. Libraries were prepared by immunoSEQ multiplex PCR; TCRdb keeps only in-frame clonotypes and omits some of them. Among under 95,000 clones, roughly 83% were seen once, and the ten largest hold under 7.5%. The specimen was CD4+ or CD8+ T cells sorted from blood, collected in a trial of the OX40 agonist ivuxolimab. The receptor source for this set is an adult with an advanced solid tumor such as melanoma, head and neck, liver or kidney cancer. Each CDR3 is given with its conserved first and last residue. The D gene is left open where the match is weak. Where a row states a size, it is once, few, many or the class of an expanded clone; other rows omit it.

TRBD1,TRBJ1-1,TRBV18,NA,TGTGCCAGCTCACATGGGACAGGGAGGCAAGCTTTCTTT,CASSHGTGRQAFF
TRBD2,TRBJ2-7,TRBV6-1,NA,TGTGCCAGCAGTGAACCCAGCGGGGGGGCCTACGAGCAGTACTTC,CASSEPSGGAYEQYF
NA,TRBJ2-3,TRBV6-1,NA,TGTGCCAGCAGTGATTCTAGGTCTAGCACAGATACGCAGTATTTT,CASSDSRSSTDTQYF
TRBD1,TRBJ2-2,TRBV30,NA,TGTGCCTGGAGTGTACAGGGGACCGGGGAGCTGTTTTTT,CAWSVQGTGELFF
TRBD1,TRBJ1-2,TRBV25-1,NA,TGTGCCAGCAGTGAAGGAGGACAGGGTGGCGGCTACACCTTC,CASSEGGQGGGYTF
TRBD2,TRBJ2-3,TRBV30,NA,TGTGCCTGGAGTCCGGGACTAGCGGGAGTCACAGATACGCAGTATTTT,CAWSPGLAGVTDTQYF
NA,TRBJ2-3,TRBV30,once,TGTGCCTGGAGTTTTGGGGTTAGGGGAGATACGCAGTATTTT,CAWSFGVRGDTQYF
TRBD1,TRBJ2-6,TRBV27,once,TGTGCCAGCACGCCAGGGGGCTTTGGGGCCAACGTCCTGACTTTC,CASTPGGFGANVLTF
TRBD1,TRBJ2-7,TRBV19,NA,TGTGCCAGTAGTCCCGGGACAGGGAGGTCCTACGAGCAGTACTTC,CASSPGTGRSYEQYF
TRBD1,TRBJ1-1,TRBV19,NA,TGTGCCAGTAGTATCCCGGACAGGGGCAACACTGAAGCTTTCTTT,CASSIPDRGNTEAFF
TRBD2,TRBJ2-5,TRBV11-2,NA,TGTGCCAGCAGCCGTGGCTTAGCGGGTATACAAGAGACCCAGTACTTC,CASSRGLAGIQETQYF
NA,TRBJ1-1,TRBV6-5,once,TGTGCCAGCATTCGGGGCCCTGAGAACACTGAAGCTTTCTTT,CASIRGPENTEAFF
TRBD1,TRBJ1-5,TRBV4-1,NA,TGCGCCAGCAGCCAAGATCCAGGACAGGGGTTCAATCAGCCCCAGCATTTT,CASSQDPGQGFNQPQHF
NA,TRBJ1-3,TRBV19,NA,TGTGCCAGTAGTGCGAAAGGACGGAGCTCTGGAAACACCATATATTTT,CASSAKGRSSGNTIYF
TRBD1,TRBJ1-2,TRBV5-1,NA,TGCGCCAGCAGCACGGGACAGGAGTCGACCTATGGCTACACCTTC,CASSTGQESTYGYTF
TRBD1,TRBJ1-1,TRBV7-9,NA,TGTGCCAGCAGCGTTATACAGGGGGATATCACTGAAGCTTTCTTT,CASSVIQGDITEAFF
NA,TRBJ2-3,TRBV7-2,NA,TGTGCCAGCAGCCAAGGACGAGGCACAGATACGCAGTATTTT,CASSQGRGTDTQYF
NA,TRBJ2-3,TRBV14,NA,TGTGCCAGCAGCTCCACAATGGGTATGGGCACAGATACGCAGTATTTT,CASSSTMGMGTDTQYF
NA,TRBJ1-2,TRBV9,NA,TGTGCCAGCAGCCCTCGGGGAGAAAACTATGGCTACACCTTC,CASSPRGENYGYTF
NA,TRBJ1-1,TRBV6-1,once,TGTGCCAGCAGTGGGGGAACGACAGGCAACACTGAAGCTTTCTTT,CASSGGTTGNTEAFF
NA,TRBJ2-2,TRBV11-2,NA,TGTGCCAGTAGCGAGGGACAAACCGGGGAGCTGTTTTTT,CASSEGQTGELFF
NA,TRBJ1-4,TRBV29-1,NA,TGCAGCGTTGCGGGTGCCGGGGCAAGGGAAAAACTGTTTTTT,CSVAGAGAREKLFF
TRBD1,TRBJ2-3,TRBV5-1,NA,TGCGCCAGCAGCCCTGCGGGACAGGGGTTCACAGATACGCAGTATTTT,CASSPAGQGFTDTQYF
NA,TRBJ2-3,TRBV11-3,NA,TGTGCCAGCCAGGGGGAGGCAGATACGCAGTATTTT,CASQGEADTQYF
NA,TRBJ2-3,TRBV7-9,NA,TGTGCCAGCAGCCAAACCAGGGATCTCACAGATACGCAGTATTTT,CASSQTRDLTDTQYF
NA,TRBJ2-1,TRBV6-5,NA,TGTGCCAGCAGTTACTCGTTCACAGCCCCCAATGAGCAGTTCTTC,CASSYSFTAPNEQFF
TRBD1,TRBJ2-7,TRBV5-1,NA,TGCGCCAGCAGGGACAGGATGGGCTACGAGCAGTACTTC,CASRDRMGYEQYF
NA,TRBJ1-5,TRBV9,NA,TGTGCCAGCAGCGTACGGGACTCCGCGACGCCCCAGCATTTT,CASSVRDSATPQHF
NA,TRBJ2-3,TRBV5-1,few,TGCGCCAGCAGCTTGGAGGGGCGGAAGTCTACAGATACGCAGTATTTT,CASSLEGRKSTDTQYF
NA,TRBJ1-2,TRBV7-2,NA,TGTGCCAGCAGCTCAGTAGCCACAGGGTACTATGGCTACACCTTC,CASSSVATGYYGYTF
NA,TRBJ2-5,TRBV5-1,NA,TGCGCCAGCAGCTTGGCTCTCCGAACCCAAGAGACCCAGTACTTC,CASSLALRTQETQYF
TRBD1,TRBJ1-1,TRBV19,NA,TGTGCCAGTCGCTGGGGGGATACAGGGGCTGGGGCTGAAGCTTTCTTT,CASRWGDTGAGAEAFF
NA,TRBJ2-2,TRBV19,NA,TGTGCCAGTAGTATAGGGGGCGACACCGGGGAGCTGTTTTTT,CASSIGGDTGELFF
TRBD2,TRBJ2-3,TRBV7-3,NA,TGTGCCAGCAGGTCGGGACTAGCTCCTAGCACAGATACGCAGTATTTT,CASRSGLAPSTDTQYF
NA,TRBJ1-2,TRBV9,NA,TGTGCCAGCAGCGAGACTGCGGGGGTTAACTATGGCTACACCTTC,CASSETAGVNYGYTF
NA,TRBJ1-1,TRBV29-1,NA,TGCAGCGTTGTCGACCGCCGAACCAACACTGAAGCTTTCTTT,CSVVDRRTNTEAFF
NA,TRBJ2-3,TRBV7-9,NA,TGTGCCAGCACACGCGGGGGCCCAGATACGCAGTATTTT,CASTRGGPDTQYF
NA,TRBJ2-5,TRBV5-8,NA,TGTGCCAGCAGCTTGGTTCGAGCCGTTTTTAACCAGGAGACCCAGTACTTC,CASSLVRAVFNQETQYF
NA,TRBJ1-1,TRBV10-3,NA,TGTGCCATCAGTGAAATACCGAACACTGAAGCTTTCTTT,CAISEIPNTEAFF
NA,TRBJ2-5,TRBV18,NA,TGTGCCAGCTGCCCCGGGACCAACGTTGGGGAGACCCAGTACTTC,CASCPGTNVGETQYF